The T cell receptor beta chain under discussion was sequenced for a study of cytomegalovirus exposure and HLA in healthy donors. Study observations and caveats: Among TCR beta chains, those listed as cytomegalovirus-associated numbered 164.

Comments on this clone: What it binds is not known.

The V and J ends lost 5 bases and 4 bases respectively, with 9 bases between them. The CDR3 totals 13 residues. Germline CDR1 reads LNHDA; CDR2 reads SQIVND (reference sequence). The PCR made use of 60 Vbeta and 13 Jbeta primers. Repertoires were generated with immunoSEQ multiplex PCR, while TCRdb's copy carries only in-frame clones and drops some. The sample lists 150,000 to 200,000 clones, approximately 70% seen once, with approximately 6.9% in the top ten. This chain uses TRBV19 with TRBJ1-5; D is undetermined. The sequence came from a man in his forties in good health and CMV-seropositive. Sequenced sample: PBMCs. This chain's CDR3 is CASSEQVNQPQHF. The CDR3 DNA is TGTGCCAGTAGTGAGCAGGTGAATCAGCCCCAGCATTTT.